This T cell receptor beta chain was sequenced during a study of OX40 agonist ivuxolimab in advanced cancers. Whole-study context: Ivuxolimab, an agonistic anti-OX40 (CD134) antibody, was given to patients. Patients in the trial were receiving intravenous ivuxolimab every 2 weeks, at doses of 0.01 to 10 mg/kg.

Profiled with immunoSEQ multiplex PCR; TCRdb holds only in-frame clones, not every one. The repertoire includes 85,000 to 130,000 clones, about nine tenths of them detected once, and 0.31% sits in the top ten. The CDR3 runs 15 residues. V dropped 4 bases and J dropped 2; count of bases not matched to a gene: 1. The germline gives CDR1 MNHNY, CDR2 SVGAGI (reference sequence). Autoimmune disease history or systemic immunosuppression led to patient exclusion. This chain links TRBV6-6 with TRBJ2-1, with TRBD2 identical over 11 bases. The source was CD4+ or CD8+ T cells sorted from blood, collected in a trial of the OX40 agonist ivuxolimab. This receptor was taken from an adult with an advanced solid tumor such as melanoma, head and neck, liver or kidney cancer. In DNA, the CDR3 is TGTGCCAGCAGTTCTAGCGGGAGGACCTACAATGAGCAGTTCTTC. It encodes CASSSSGRTYNEQFF.